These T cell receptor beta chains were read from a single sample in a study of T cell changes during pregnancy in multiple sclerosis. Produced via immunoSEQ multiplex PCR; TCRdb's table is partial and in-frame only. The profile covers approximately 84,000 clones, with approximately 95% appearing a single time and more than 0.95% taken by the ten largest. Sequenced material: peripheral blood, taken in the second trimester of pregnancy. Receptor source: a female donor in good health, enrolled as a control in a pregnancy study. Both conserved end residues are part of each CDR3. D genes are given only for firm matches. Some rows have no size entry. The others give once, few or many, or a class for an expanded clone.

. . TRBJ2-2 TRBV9 CASSVHWTGELFF TGTGCCAGCAGCGTACACTGGACCGGGGAGCTGTTTTTT
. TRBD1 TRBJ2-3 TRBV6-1 CASSVGQETDTQYF TGTGCCAGCAGCGTAGGACAGGAGACAGATACGCAGTATTTT
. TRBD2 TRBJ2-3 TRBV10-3 CATSGKDSDTQYF TGTGCCACTAGCGGGAAAGATTCAGATACGCAGTATTTT
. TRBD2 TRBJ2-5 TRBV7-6 CASSLSGREYQETQYF TGTGCCAGCAGCCTTAGCGGGAGGGAGTACCAAGAGACCCAGTACTTC
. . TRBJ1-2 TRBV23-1 CASSQLTPNF TGCGCCAGCAGTCAATTGACACCCAACTTC
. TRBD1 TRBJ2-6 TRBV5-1 CASSEGALTGANVLTF TGCGCCAGCAGTGAGGGGGCACTTACTGGGGCCAACGTCCTGACTTTC
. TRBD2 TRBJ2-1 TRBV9 CASSPLGREGLNEQFF TGTGCCAGCAGCCCGCTTGGGCGGGAGGGCCTCAATGAGCAGTTCTTC
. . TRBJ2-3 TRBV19 CASSILGVGSIDTQYF TGTGCCAGTAGTATCTTGGGAGTAGGTTCCATAGATACGCAGTATTTT
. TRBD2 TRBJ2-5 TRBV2 CASSAGTKETQYF TGTGCCAGCAGTGCCGGGACTAAGGAGACCCAGTACTTC
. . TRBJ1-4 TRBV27 CASSTDTTGFATNEKLFF TGTGCCAGCAGCACAGACACTACAGGTTTTGCAACTAATGAAAAACTGTTTTTT
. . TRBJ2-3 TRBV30 CAWSRGGPTDTQYF TGTGCCTGGAGTAGGGGCGGACCAACAGATACGCAGTATTTT
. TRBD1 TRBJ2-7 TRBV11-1 CASRSARTGGFYEQYF TGTGCCAGCAGGTCAGCCCGGACAGGGGGATTCTACGAGCAGTACTTC
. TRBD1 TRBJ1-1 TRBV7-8 CASSAGTGGLNTEAFF TGTGCCAGCAGCGCGGGGACAGGGGGCCTGAACACTGAAGCTTTCTTT
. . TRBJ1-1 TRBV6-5 CASSYSAGDNTEAFF TGTGCCAGCAGTTACTCAGCCGGGGATAACACTGAAGCTTTCTTT
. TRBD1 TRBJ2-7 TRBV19 CASRQQGASPYEQYF TGTGCCAGTAGACAACAGGGGGCAAGCCCCTACGAGCAGTACTTC
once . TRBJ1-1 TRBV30 CAWSVRGGVTEAFF TGTGCCTGGAGTGTACGAGGGGGGGTCACTGAAGCTTTCTTT
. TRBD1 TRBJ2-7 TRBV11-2 CASSLGTGAREQYF TGTGCCAGCAGCTTAGGTACAGGGGCGAGGGAGCAGTACTTC
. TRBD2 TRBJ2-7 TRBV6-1 CASSEFGLAGGYEQYF TGTGCCAGCAGTGAATTCGGACTAGCGGGGGGCTACGAGCAGTACTTC
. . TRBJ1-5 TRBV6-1 CASSGGGINQPQHF TGTGCCAGCAGTGGGGGGGGTATCAATCAGCCCCAGCATTTT
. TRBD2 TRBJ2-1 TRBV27 CASRTLSGRNNEQFF TGTGCCAGCAGGACCTTAAGCGGGAGGAACAATGAGCAGTTCTTC
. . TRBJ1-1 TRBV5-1 CASSLYGGSTEAFF TGCGCCAGCAGCTTGTATGGGGGGTCCACTGAAGCTTTCTTT
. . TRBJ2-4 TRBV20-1 CSASLDKIQYF TGCAGTGCTAGTCTGGACAAGATTCAGTACTTC
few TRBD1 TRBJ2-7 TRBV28 CASSPPQGAYEQYF TGTGCCAGCAGCCCTCCACAGGGGGCATACGAGCAGTACTTC
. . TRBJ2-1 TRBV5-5 CASSRGPDYNEQFF TGTGCCAGCAGCCGTGGGCCTGACTACAATGAGCAGTTCTTC
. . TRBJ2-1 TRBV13 CASTLFSGRQNNEQFF TGTGCCAGCACCCTCTTCTCCGGTAGACAAAACAATGAGCAGTTCTTC
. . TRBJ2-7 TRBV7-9 CASSLAPIYEQYF TGTGCCAGCAGCTTAGCCCCCATCTACGAGCAGTACTTC
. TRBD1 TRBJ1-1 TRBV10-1 CASSESTGPGTGEAFF TGCGCCAGCAGTGAGTCTACAGGTCCCGGGACAGGTGAAGCTTTCTTT
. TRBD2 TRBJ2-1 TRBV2 CASSPLAGSGGPYNEQFF TGTGCCAGCAGTCCACTAGCGGGATCAGGAGGCCCCTACAATGAGCAGTTCTTC
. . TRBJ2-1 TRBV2 CASSMTSSYNEQFF TGTGCCAGCAGCATGACTAGCTCCTACAATGAGCAGTTCTTC
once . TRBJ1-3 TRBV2 CASGRETQGNTIYF TGTGCCAGCGGACGGGAAACACAAGGAAACACCATATATTTT
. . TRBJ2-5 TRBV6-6 CASSLLGLQETQYF TGTGCCAGCAGTTTATTGGGACTGCAAGAGACCCAGTACTTC
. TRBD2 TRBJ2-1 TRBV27 CASSLGGSTGEQFF TGTGCCAGCAGTTTAGGCGGGAGTACTGGTGAGCAGTTCTTC
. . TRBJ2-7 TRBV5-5 CASSISGVYEQYF TGTGCCAGCAGTATCTCAGGGGTCTACGAGCAGTACTTC
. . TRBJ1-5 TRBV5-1 CASSLEGGNQPQHF TGCGCCAGCAGCTTGGAAGGGGGCAATCAGCCCCAGCATTTT
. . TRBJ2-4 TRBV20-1 CSAIQNIQYF TGCAGTGCTATTCAGAACATTCAGTACTTC
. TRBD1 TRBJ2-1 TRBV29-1 CSVEGGGQYNEQFF TGCAGCGTTGAAGGAGGGGGACAGTACAATGAGCAGTTCTTC
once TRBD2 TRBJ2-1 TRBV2 CASRVQPGLGQFF TGTGCCAGCAGAGTTCAACCGGGACTAGGGCAGTTCTTC
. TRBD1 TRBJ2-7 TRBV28 CASRLSPDRGRLYEQYF TGTGCCAGCAGACTGAGCCCGGACAGGGGGCGTCTCTACGAGCAGTACTTC
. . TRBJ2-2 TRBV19 CASSTGVGNTGELFF TGTGCCAGTAGTACAGGGGTAGGGAACACCGGGGAGCTGTTTTTT
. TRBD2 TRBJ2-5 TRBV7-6 CASSLPAGGETQYF TGTGCCAGCAGCCTCCCCGCGGGAGGGGAGACCCAGTACTTC
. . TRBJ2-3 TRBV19 CASSIISAEGDTQYF TGTGCCAGTAGTATTATCTCGGCAGAGGGAGATACGCAGTATTTT
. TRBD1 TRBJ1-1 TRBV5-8 CASSSQGATEAFF TGTGCCAGCAGCTCGCAGGGGGCCACTGAAGCTTTCTTT
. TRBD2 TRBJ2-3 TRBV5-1 CASSRGGAEIDTQYF TGCGCCAGCAGCCGGGGGGGGGCGGAGATCGATACGCAGTATTTT
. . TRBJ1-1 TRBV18 CASSPGRNTEAFF TGTGCCAGCTCACCAGGGAGGAACACTGAAGCTTTCTTT
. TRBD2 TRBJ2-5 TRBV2 CASSSGRAWETQYF TGTGCCAGCAGCAGCGGGAGGGCTTGGGAGACCCAGTACTTC
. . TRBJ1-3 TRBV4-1 CASSQETGGNTIYF TGCGCCAGCAGCCAAGAGACAGGCGGAAACACCATATATTTT
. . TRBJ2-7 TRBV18 CASSPDREGSEQYF TGTGCCAGCTCACCGGACAGGGAGGGGTCCGAGCAGTACTTC
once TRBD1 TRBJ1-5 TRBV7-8 CASRDRAVGSNQPQHF TGTGCCAGCAGGGACAGGGCGGTGGGTAGCAATCAGCCCCAGCATTTT
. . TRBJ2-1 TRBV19 CASRPPTGSYNEQFF TGTGCCAGTAGGCCCCCGACAGGTTCCTACAATGAGCAGTTCTTC
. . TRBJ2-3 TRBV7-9 CASSQASSGTDTQYF TGTGCCAGCAGCCAGGCCTCTAGCGGCACAGATACGCAGTATTTT
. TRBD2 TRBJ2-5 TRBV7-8 CASSLGLDLSAQYF TGTGCCAGCAGCCTGGGACTAGACTTGTCGGCCCAGTACTTC
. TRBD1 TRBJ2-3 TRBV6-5 CASRLGTGGTDTQYF TGTGCCAGCCGACTCGGGACAGGGGGCACAGATACGCAGTATTTT
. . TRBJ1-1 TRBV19 CASSIGVNTEAFF TGTGCCAGTAGTATCGGTGTGAACACTGAAGCTTTCTTT
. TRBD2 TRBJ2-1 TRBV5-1 CASSFGTSGSENEQFF TGCGCCAGCAGCTTCGGGACTAGCGGGTCCGAAAATGAGCAGTTCTTC
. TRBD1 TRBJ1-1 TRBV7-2 CASSVDRVGRAEAFF TGTGCCAGCAGCGTGGACAGGGTAGGGAGAGCTGAAGCTTTCTTT